Listed here are 20 T cell receptor beta chains from one sample, sequenced in a study of Ad26.COV2.S vaccination and SARS-CoV-2 variants. TCRdb keeps only in-frame clones here, not all; method: immunoSEQ multiplex PCR. The table lists about 420,000 clones, around 87% of them singletons. The sample's treatment: some 20 received Ad26.COV2.S at low or high dose, single or two shots; five or six received placebo; per-sample allocation not given. On day 63 after the first injection, vaccine and placebo recipients gave samples. Sample: peripheral blood, taken in a trial of Ad26.COV2.S vaccine versus placebo. The receptors come from a person aged 18-65 years who received the Ad26.COV2.S COVID-19 vaccine or a placebo.

The V call is TRBV29-1, the J call TRBJ2-5, with unresolved D. V lost 2 bases and J lost 3, with 7 bases in between. The CDR3 length is 12 residues. Germline V gene data show CDR1 as SQVTM and CDR2 as ANQGSEA. This chain's CDR3 is CSVEIREETQYF. DNA of the CDR3: TGCAGCGTTGAAATACGGGAAGAGACCCAGTACTTC.

The chain is built from TRBV14 and TRBJ2-7; D unclear. Germline CDR1 SGHDN, CDR2 FVKESK. The CDR3 is 14 amino acids. The V end was cut by 0 bases, the J end by 1 base, with 7 bases between. CDR3 in amino acids: CASSQDAQSYEQYF. The CDR3 DNA sequence: TGTGCCAGCAGCCAAGATGCACAGTCCTACGAGCAGTACTTC.

The V call is TRBV28, the J call TRBJ2-4; D gene uncertain. Trimming cost V 5 bases and J 1 base, with 6 bases left between them. Germline V gene sequence: CDR1 MDHEN, CDR2 SYDVKM. The CDR3 consists of 13 residues. The CDR3 spells CASSGRAKNIQYF. As DNA, the CDR3 is TGTGCCAGCAGTGGCAGGGCCAAAAACATTCAGTACTTC.

J is TRBJ1-4 and V is TRBV7-8; 7 bases fit TRBD1. From germline, CDR1 is SGHVS and CDR2 FQNEAQ. V shed 5 bases, J shed 0 bases, and the junction held 21 bases outside the gene matches. CDR3 length equals 21 residues. The CDR3 bases are TGTGCCAGCAGCCCACTATTCGGCCGGCAGGGGGGGGAAACAACTAATGAAAAACTGTTTTTT. It translates to CASSPLFGRQGGETTNEKLFF.

The rearrangement links TRBV6-5 to TRBJ1-2; D possibly corresponds to TRBD1 (6 bases). The V end lost 0 bases, the J end lost 1 base, and 12 bases lay between the germline ends. The V gene's germline CDR1 is MNHEY and CDR2 SVGAGI. This CDR3 contains 16 residues. Here the CDR3 reads CASSYSWGRDNYGYTF. The CDR3 coding sequence is TGTGCCAGCAGTTACTCTTGGGGGCGCGATAACTATGGCTACACCTTC.

The chain has TRBV30 and TRBJ2-7, with TRBD1 matching over 10 bases. The CDR3 is 12 residues long. Per germline, CDR1 GTSNPN and CDR2 SVGIG (reference sequence). Unmatched junction bases numbered 3, after V lost 5 bases and J lost 5 bases. CDR3 sequence: CAWAGTGDEQYF. Written as DNA, the CDR3 is TGTGCCTGGGCCGGGACAGGGGACGAGCAGTACTTC.

The V and J genes are TRBV4-1 and TRBJ2-7; weak D call: TRBD2 (5 bases). The V and J ends lost 3 bases and 2 bases respectively, with 14 bases between them. Germline CDR1 reads MGHRA; CDR2 reads YSYEKL. The CDR3 has 15 residues. The DNA for the CDR3 is TGCGCCAGCAGCCACCTAGCCGCTCCCACCTACGAGCAGTACTTC. Its protein product is CASSHLAAPTYEQYF.

This chain links TRBV7-6 with TRBJ2-7; D is perhaps TRBD1 (5 bases). Germline V gives CDR1 SGHVS, CDR2 FNYEAQ. With 2 bases removed from V and 1 base from J, the gap between germline ends came to 15 bases. This CDR3 has 16 amino acids. In nucleotides, the CDR3 is TGTGCCAGCAGCTTAAATGTCAGGGAAGGATCCTACGAGCAGTACTTC. Translating gives CASSLNVREGSYEQYF.

J is TRBJ1-5 and V is TRBV4-3; weak D call: TRBD1 (5 bases). The germline V gene encodes CDR1 LGHNA and CDR2 YSLEER. V lost 4 bases, J lost 7 bases, and 11 bases lay in between. The CDR3 totals 13 residues. CDR3 DNA: TGCGCCAGCAGCCCCCGGGACGGCCAGCCCCAGCATTTT. Translation gives CASSPRDGQPQHF.

The chain employs TRBV29-1 and TRBJ2-1, with D unclear. V was cut by 2 bases and J by 0 bases, with 8 bases left in between. The CDR3 has 14 residues. CDR1 is SQVTM and CDR2 is ANQGSEA in the germline V gene. CDR3 DNA sequence: TGCAGCGTTGAAAGGTCACTCTCCTACAATGAGCAGTTCTTC. Its protein product is CSVERSLSYNEQFF.

V usage is TRBV4-1 and J usage is TRBJ1-3; a weak D match, TRBD1 (6 bases). The CDR3 loop spans 16 amino acids. CDR1 and CDR2 from the germline V gene are MGHRA and YSYEKL. V lost 3 bases and J lost 2, with 14 bases in between. CDR3 in DNA: TGCGCCAGCAGCCAGCCCGAGGCAGGGGCTGGAAACACCATATATTTT. This translates into CASSQPEAGAGNTIYF.

The chain carries TRBV6-5 and TRBJ1-2, with D uncertain. Germline CDR1 and CDR2: MNHEY and SVGAGI. Trimming stripped 0 bases from V and 2 bases from J, with 10 bases between. The CDR3 sequence is 15 residues long. The CDR3: CASSYSFSHNYGYTF. The CDR3 DNA is TGTGCCAGCAGTTACTCGTTCAGTCACAACTATGGCTACACCTTC.

The V call is TRBV5-1, the J call TRBJ1-4, with 7 bases lining up with TRBD1. The V and J ends lost 0 bases and 3 bases, in that order; junction bases with no gene match: 2. Germline CDR1 reads SGHRS; CDR2 reads YFSETQ. The CDR3 runs 15 residues. Here the CDR3 DNA reads TGCGCCAGCAGCTTGGCAGGGGGGCCTAATGAAAAACTGTTTTTT. The encoded protein is CASSLAGGPNEKLFF.

The chain has TRBV9 and TRBJ2-7; no firm D call. The V and J ends lost 0 bases and 3 bases respectively, with 10 bases between them. Germline CDR1 reads SGDLS; CDR2 reads YYNGEE. CDR3 length equals 14 residues. The CDR3 protein is CASSVDPRSYEQYF. The CDR3 DNA follows: TGTGCCAGCAGCGTAGACCCGAGGAGCTACGAGCAGTACTTC.

This clone appeared a few times. This chain connects TRBV11-2 to TRBJ1-6; the match to TRBD1 covers 7 bases. V dropped 7 bases and J dropped 10; count of bases not matched to a gene: 7. The CDR3 length is 13 residues. Per the germline V gene, CDR1 is SGHAT and CDR2 is FQNNGV. CDR3 loop: CASNPTGMSPLHF. The CDR3 DNA follows: TGTGCCAGCAACCCGACAGGGATGTCACCCCTCCACTTT.

The V gene is TRBV30, the J gene TRBJ1-2, with D perhaps TRBD1 (5 bases). The CDR3 sequence is 14 residues long. Germline-derived CDR1 and CDR2 are GTSNPN and SVGIG (reference sequence). V lost 2 bases, J lost 7 bases, and 17 bases lay in between. DNA for the CDR3: TGTGCCTGGAGTAGAACAGGCGGATGGGGTGGCTACACCTTC. It yields the protein CAWSRTGGWGGYTF.

The CDR3 protein is CASSFSQGDTQYF. CDR3 coding DNA: TGTGCCAGCAGCTTTTCACAGGGAGATACGCAGTATTTT. The chain employs TRBV5-4 and TRBJ2-3; tentative D call: TRBD1 (6 bases). Germline V lookup: CDR1 SGHNT, CDR2 YYREEE (reference sequence). This CDR3 comprises 13 residues. V dropped 2 bases and J dropped 5 bases, with 9 bases sitting between them.

The V and J genes are TRBV7-2 and TRBJ1-4, with 9 bases fitting TRBD1. V lost 5 bases to trimming and J lost 7 bases; unmatched junction nucleotides: 8. Germline loops: CDR1 SGHTA, CDR2 FQGNSA. CDR3 length: 15 amino acids. The CDR3 here is CASSGMGQGGEKLFF. DNA of the CDR3: TGTGCCAGCAGCGGAATGGGACAGGGAGGTGAAAAACTGTTTTTT. Complete variable domain (other parts from reference TRBV7-2 and TRBJ1-4): GAGVSQSPSNKVTEKGKDVELRCDPISGHTALYWYRQSLGQGLEFLIYFQGNSAPDKSGLPSDRFSAERTGGSVSTLTIQRTQQEDSAVYLCASSGMGQGGEKLFFGSGTQLSVL.

CDR3 DNA: TGTGCCAGCAGCTTAATAGTGACTAGCGGCAATGAGCAGTTCTTC. It encodes CASSLIVTSGNEQFF. The rearrangement links TRBV7-2 to TRBJ2-1; 9 nucleotides line up with TRBD2. V trimming: 2 bases; J trimming: 6 bases; junction bases outside the gene matches: 5. Per germline, CDR1 SGHTA and CDR2 FQGNSA. The CDR3 runs 15 residues.

This chain uses TRBV5-6 with TRBJ2-1, with TRBD1 as a possible D gene (7 bases). Trimming removed 0 bases at V and 2 bases at J, with 12 bases between. Germline lookup yields CDR1 SGHDT and CDR2 YYEEEE. The CDR3 runs to 16 residues. As DNA, the CDR3 is TGTGCCAGCAGCTTGGGTGGCGGGACAGCCTACAATGAGCAGTTCTTC. As protein: CASSLGGGTAYNEQFF.